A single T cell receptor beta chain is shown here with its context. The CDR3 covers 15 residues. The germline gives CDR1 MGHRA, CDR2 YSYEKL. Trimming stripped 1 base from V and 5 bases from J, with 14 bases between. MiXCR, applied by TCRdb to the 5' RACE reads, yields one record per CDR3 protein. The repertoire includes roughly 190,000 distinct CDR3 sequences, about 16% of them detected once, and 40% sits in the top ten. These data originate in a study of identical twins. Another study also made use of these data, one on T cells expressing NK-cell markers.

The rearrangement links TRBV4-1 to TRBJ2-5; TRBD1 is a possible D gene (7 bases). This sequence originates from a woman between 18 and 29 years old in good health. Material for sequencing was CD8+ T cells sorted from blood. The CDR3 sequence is CASSQVATGRETQYF. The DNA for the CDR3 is TGCGCCAGCAGCCAAGTAGCGACAGGGAGGGAGACCCAGTACTTC.